The 10 T cell receptor beta chains in this list originate from one sample, sequenced in a study of blood T cells in healthy people across ages. A sample-barcoded 5' primer and a J-beta primer mix were used in a second PCR of about 7 to 12 cycles. Via MiXCR, TCRdb re-called the 5' RACE reads, giving one row per CDR3 protein. The sample carries 650,000 or so distinct CDR3 sequences, 52% recorded once. Specimen: blood. Source of these receptors: a woman at least 80 years old in good health.

There are many counts of this clonotype. The chain uses TRBV5-1 and TRBJ1-5; D is unclear. V lost 4 bases and J lost 5, with 10 bases in between. CDR1 SGHRS and CDR2 YFSETQ come from the germline V gene. The CDR3 consists of 13 residues. In DNA form, the CDR3 reads TGCGCCAGCAGCATGGACCGGGATCAGCCCCAGCATTTT. Translation: CASSMDRDQPQHF.

This clonotype has ten or more counts. The V gene is TRBV12-3 or TRBV12-4, the J gene TRBJ2-1, with D possibly matching TRBD1 (5 bases). Trimming cost V 7 bases and J 4 bases, with 20 bases left between them. The CDR3 is 16 residues long. CDR3 residues: CASTSPGTGSYNEQFF. CDR3 nucleotide sequence: TGTGCCAGCACCTCGCCCGGAACAGGCTCTTACAATGAGCAGTTCTTC.

V is TRBV5-1 and J is TRBJ2-2; D not resolved. This CDR3 region has 16 residues. From germline, CDR1 is SGHRS and CDR2 YFSETQ. V lost 3 bases and J 0 bases, leaving 12 bases between the germline ends. CDR3 nucleotide sequence: TGCGCCAGCAGCTGGCAGCTTATATCGAACACCGGGGAGCTGTTTTTT. This codes for CASSWQLISNTGELFF.

This clonotype has at least ten counts. CDR3 nucleotides: TGTGCCAGCAGCGTGACGGACGCTTACAATGAGCAGTTCTTC. Translation: CASSVTDAYNEQFF. The rearrangement uses TRBV9 and TRBJ2-1, with D hard to call. Trimming stripped 2 bases from V and 4 bases from J, with 10 bases between. Germline loops: CDR1 SGDLS, CDR2 YYNGEE. The CDR3 contains 14 residues. The full variable domain, completed using reference TRBV9 and TRBJ2-1, is DSGVTQTPKHLITATGQRVTLRCSPRSGDLSVYWYQQSLDQGLQFLIQYYNGEERAKGNILERFSAQQFPDLHSELNLSSLELGDSALYFCASSVTDAYNEQFFGPGTRLTVL.

V is TRBV5-4 and J is TRBJ2-7; D gene ambiguous. Deletions cut 2 bases from V and 5 bases from J, with 11 bases between. CDR1 and CDR2 (germline): SGHNT, YYREEE (reference sequence). This CDR3 is built from 13 residues. CDR3 protein: CASSFVPENEQYF. DNA of the CDR3: TGTGCCAGCAGCTTTGTTCCGGAGAACGAGCAGTACTTC. Looking up the rest from reference TRBV5-4 and TRBJ2-7 gives the full variable domain: ETGVTQSPTHLIKTRGQQVTLRCSSQSGHNTVSWYQQALGQGPQFIFQYYREEENGRGNFPPRFSGLQFPNYSSELNVNALELDDSALYLCASSFVPENEQYFGPGTRLTVT.

This chain links TRBV4-1 with TRBJ1-2; D is unclear. From germline, CDR1 is MGHRA and CDR2 YSYEKL. CDR3 length equals 14 residues. V lost 0 bases and J lost 2, with 7 bases in between. The DNA of the CDR3 is TGCGCCAGCAGCCAAGAGGGGTACAACTATGGCTACACCTTC. It encodes CASSQEGYNYGYTF.

There are a few counts of this clonotype. The rearrangement uses TRBV6-5 and TRBJ2-1, with TRBD1 matching over 7 bases. This CDR3 comprises 12 residues. The V and J ends lost 8 bases and 4 bases, in that order; junction bases with no gene match: 2. Germline CDR1 is MNHEY and CDR2 is SVGAGI. The DNA of the CDR3 is TGTGCCAGCGGGACAGTATACAATGAGCAGTTCTTC. This encodes CASGTVYNEQFF.

Points on this clonotype: Possible read error: a much larger clone is one base away. The chain couples TRBV7-9 to TRBJ2-1; maybe TRBD2 (6 bases). V shed 2 bases and J shed 10 bases, with 21 bases lying between them. CDR1 SEHNR and CDR2 FQNEAQ come from the germline V gene (reference sequence). This CDR3 region has 16 residues. The CDR3 is CASSLSPSVGGKEQFF. DNA of the CDR3: TGTGCCAGCAGCTTATCCCCTAGCGTCGGTGGCAAGGAGCAGTTCTTC.

Concerning this clonotype: This may be a read error, as it is one base from a much larger clone. The chain is built from TRBV6-5 and TRBJ2-5, with D unclear. Germline CDR1 and CDR2: MNHEY and SVGAGI. The V and J ends lost 6 bases and 11 bases respectively, with 16 bases between them. This CDR3 comprises 12 residues. CDR3 protein: CASSHGHNEQYF. As DNA, the CDR3 is TGTGCCAGCAGCCACGGGCACAATGAGCAGTACTTC.

This chain joins TRBV10-2 and TRBJ2-6; a weak D match, TRBD2 (5 bases). The CDR3 runs 17 residues. Germline-derived CDR1 and CDR2 are WSHSY and SAAADI. With 6 bases removed from V and 0 bases from J, the gap between germline ends came to 15 bases. CDR3 coding DNA: TGCGCCAGCAGACATAGCGCCGGAGGCTCTGGGGCCAACGTCCTGACTTTC. Protein product: CASRHSAGGSGANVLTF.